The 14 T cell receptor beta chains presented below share a single source sample, sequenced in a study of T cell changes during pregnancy in multiple sclerosis. This table comes from immunoSEQ multiplex PCR, and its TCRdb copy is limited to in-frame clones, with some not included. This sample has around 99,000 clones, with approximately 92% found just once. This sample comprised peripheral blood, obtained in the first trimester of pregnancy. The receptor set was obtained from a female donor with multiple sclerosis, enrolled in a pregnancy study.

About this clone: One end of the junction fails to match germline, which may point to a read error. This chain connects TRBV7-7 to TRBJ2-5; tentatively, D is TRBD1 (5 bases). Germline V gene sequence: CDR1 SSHAT, CDR2 FNYEAQ (reference sequence). The CDR3 has 13 amino acids. The CDR3: CASSWTRQETQYF. The DNA of the CDR3 is TGTGCTAGCAGCTGGACAAGGCAAGAGACCCAGTACTTC.

The chain couples TRBV6-6 to TRBJ1-1; D gene uncertain. Germline lookup yields CDR1 MNHNY and CDR2 SVGAGI (reference sequence). The CDR3 runs to 11 residues. Between the trimmed V and J ends, which lost 6 bases and 11 bases, there was a span of 13 bases. CDR3 in DNA: TGTGCCAGCAGCCCCACCAGAGGGGCTTTCTTT. Its protein product is CASSPTRGAFF.

The chain carries TRBV25-1 and TRBJ1-3, with TRBD1 as a possible D gene (5 bases). Per germline, CDR1 MGHDK and CDR2 SYGVNS. Deletions cut 3 bases from V and 2 bases from J, with 14 bases between. CDR3 length: 16 residues. CDR3 bases: TGTGCCAGCAGTGAGATGTCGGGGGTCCCTGGAAACACCATATATTTT. It translates to CASSEMSGVPGNTIYF.

The rearrangement uses TRBV5-8 and TRBJ2-7, with a weak D call TRBD1 (6 bases). Germline CDR1 SGHTS, CDR2 YDEGEE. The V end lost 0 bases, the J end lost 2 bases, and 12 bases lay between the germline ends. The CDR3 has 15 amino acids. The CDR3 DNA reads TGTGCCAGCAGCTTGGAGGGGGACCTGACCTACGAGCAGTACTTC. Protein: CASSLEGDLTYEQYF.

The chain couples TRBV7-2 to TRBJ2-5; D ambiguous. CDR3 size: 11 residues. Germline V gene lookup returns CDR1 SGHTA and CDR2 FQGNSA. Between the trimmed V and J ends, which lost 5 bases and 2 bases, there was a span of 3 bases. CDR3 coding DNA: TGTGCCAGCAGCCTTCAAGAGACCCAGTACTTC. Amino acids: CASSLQETQYF.

This clone was counted once. The chain recombines TRBV20-1 with TRBJ2-1; D is unclear. V was shortened by 6 bases and J by 4 bases, with 4 bases between the two germline ends. The germline CDR1 and CDR2 sequences are DFQATT and SNEGSKA (reference sequence). The CDR3 is made up of 10 amino acids. The CDR3 nucleotides read TGCAGTGCCCTATACAATGAGCAGTTCTTC. This sequence encodes CSALYNEQFF.

The chain couples TRBV7-8 to TRBJ1-2; the D gene is possibly TRBD1 (6 bases). Trimming took off 2 bases at V and 4 bases at J, with 17 bases between the two ends. The CDR3 consists of 16 residues. Germline loops: CDR1 SGHVS, CDR2 FQNEAQ. The CDR3 loop reads CASSLSGVEPRYGYTF. The CDR3 DNA reads TGTGCCAGCAGCTTATCAGGGGTGGAGCCTCGCTATGGCTACACCTTC.

The genes are TRBV11-2 and TRBJ2-7; no reliable D call. CDR3 length equals 13 residues. V was shortened by 1 base and J by 5 bases, with 9 bases between the two germline ends. Germline CDR1 SGHAT, CDR2 FQNNGV. CDR3 protein: CASSLVGQNEQYF. The CDR3 nucleotides are TGTGCCAGCAGCTTAGTGGGCCAAAACGAGCAGTACTTC.

This rearrangement joins TRBV2 to TRBJ1-5; no definite D call. The V end lost 11 bases, the J end lost 3 bases, and 14 bases lay between the germline ends. Germline CDR1 reads SNHLY; CDR2 reads FYNNEI. The CDR3 is made up of 13 amino acids. The CDR3, as DNA: TGTGCCTGCCTCGGACGGGACAATCAGCCCCAGCATTTT. Its protein is CACLGRDNQPQHF.

This clone occurred a few times. V gene TRBV7-6 combines with J gene TRBJ2-1; TRBD2 agrees at 9 bases. Germline V gene sequence: CDR1 SGHVS, CDR2 FNYEAQ. This CDR3 spans 13 amino acids. Trimming cost V 1 base and J 9 bases; bases outside gene matches: 1. The CDR3 nucleotides read TGTGCCAGCAGCTTAGGAGCGGGGGGTGAGCAGTTCTTC. It specifies CASSLGAGGEQFF.

V usage is TRBV25-1 and J usage is TRBJ2-7; 9 bases fit TRBD2. V shed 3 bases, J shed 6 bases, and the junction held 12 bases outside the gene matches. The CDR3 runs 16 residues. Germline V CDR1 and CDR2: MGHDK, SYGVNS. CDR3 DNA: TGTGCCAGCAGTGACACGGGCGGCCTAGCGGGAACCGAGCAGTACTTC. Its protein is CASSDTGGLAGTEQYF.

This rearrangement joins TRBV7-2 to TRBJ2-7; perhaps TRBD1 as D (5 bases). The V end lost 5 bases, the J end lost 3 bases, and 20 bases lay between the germline ends. Germline V gene sequence: CDR1 SGHTA, CDR2 FQGNSA. The CDR3 length is 16 residues. CDR3 in amino acids: CASSLPSGQGNYEQYF. The CDR3 region has the DNA TGTGCCAGCAGCCTCCCCTCCGGGCAGGGCAACTACGAGCAGTACTTC.

The V call is TRBV6-1, the J call TRBJ2-3, with 9 bases identical to TRBD2. Trimming at V came to 6 bases and at J to 2 bases, leaving 3 bases not matched to a gene. CDR1 and CDR2 (germline): MNHNS, SASEGT. The length of the CDR3 is 14 residues. The CDR3 loop reads CASRRLADTDTQYF. CDR3 DNA sequence: TGTGCCAGCAGACGACTAGCGGACACAGATACGCAGTATTTT.

This clone was detected only once. The J gene is TRBJ2-5, the V gene TRBV5-4; D may be TRBD2 (6 bases). CDR3 length: 15 amino acids. Germline V lookup: CDR1 SGHNT, CDR2 YYREEE (reference sequence). Between the trimmed V and J ends, which lost 4 bases and 3 bases, there was a span of 16 bases. In DNA, the CDR3 is TGTGCCAGCAGCCACCCCCCCCCGGGGGAAGAGACCCAGTACTTC. Protein sequence: CASSHPPPGEETQYF. Full variable domain (rest looked up from reference TRBV5-4 and TRBJ2-5): ETGVTQSPTHLIKTRGQQVTLRCSSQSGHNTVSWYQQALGQGPQFIFQYYREEENGRGNFPPRFSGLQFPNYSSELNVNALELDDSALYLCASSHPPPGEETQYFGPGTRLLVL.